Here is one TCR beta chain with its context. Its recognized antigen is unknown. Per-base quality was not reported, and no clone a single base away is much larger than it. This sample stems from a study of cytomegalovirus exposure and HLA in healthy donors (dated by TCRdb to about 2017). Regarding the complete study: According to an earlier analysis of 550 to 750 of the donors, 150 million to 200 million T cells yielded roughly 100 million unique TCR beta sequences and approximately 280 Gb of sequence data. Donor age, sex, ethnicity and CMV serostatus were compiled alongside the repertoire data. An earlier analysis of 450 to 750 of the donors used high-throughput TCR beta sequencing to judge whether each TCR beta V gene segment behaved as functional or pseudogenic. The number of typed donors differed by locus: 629-630 for A, B, C, DRB1 and DQB1; approximately 520 for DQA1; some 590 for DPA1; and some 450 for DPB1. In the later analysis, no new phenotypic data were used to find candidate immune exposures; instead, reliance was placed on TCR beta sequences and their occurrence across donors. A separate validation cohort of roughly 110 different subjects was used in addition to the roughly 720-subject first cohort. An early release that covered roughly 600 HLA-typed donors contained around 300 gigabases of sequencing data and about 93 million unique TCR sequences. Across some 400 genotyped donors of the cohort, an average of about 240,000 unique TCR beta nucleotide sequences per donor were sequenced, and approximately 17% of those sequences were non-productive. Class I and class II HLA loci were covered by the typing at four-digit resolution. The T cell repertoires of 666 subjects were profiled by immunosequencing and related to cytomegalovirus serostatus. Because of strong linkage in the cohort, 5 or 6 DR-DQ haplotypes were treated as single units for association and clustering. The aim of the study was to test whether cataloging public T cell receptors could identify signatures of past pathogen exposure. Every discovery cohort repertoire had been produced on one sequencing platform. Of the approximately 400 genotyped donors, roughly 80% fell in the genetic ancestry cluster associated with self-reported Caucasian donors. A later analysis re-analyzed previously published TCR beta repertoires from 660 or so donors and added high-resolution HLA genotyping to study TCR occurrence patterns. High-throughput TCR immunosequencing, statistical association of individual TCRs with disease status, and machine learning were combined to predict cytomegalovirus infection status. In a later genetic analysis, genome-wide SNP genotypes for about three fifths of the 666 donors were used, and that subset was treated as a discovery cohort. Paper-wide results and their limitations: A further reported finding was that TCR beta sequences accurately predicted the HLA-A and HLA-B alleles for most subjects in the first cohort. According to a later analysis, TCR association rates differed among HLA loci, with DRB1 alleles showing the most associated TCRs and HLA-C alleles showing the fewest. While some public TCRs were present in many individuals, most TCR sequences turned up only very rarely across donors. The only immune exposure information available for the cohort was CMV serostatus. Some IMGT-functional V segments, including TRBV6-2 and TRBV6-3, could not be told apart with the 87-base-pair reads, so those segments were excluded. A group of highly shared sequence variants was considered likely to be a technical artifact of the sequencing pipeline. According to a later analysis, parvovirus B19, influenza, CMV and Epstein-Barr virus appeared linked to several top co-occurrence clusters. In a later analysis, HLA-associated TCR beta chains showed more clonal expansion and lower generation probabilities than non-associated chains that were equally common. V-gene and J-gene trimming of TCR beta chains was associated with a missense DCLRE1C variant in a later genetic analysis, and the association was replicated in an independent cohort. The cohort was sequenced for TCR beta chains only, and without alpha or paired-chain data the features that could be detected were limited. Linkage disequilibrium might explain the correlated functional status among segregating V segments, but an unknown experimental factor could not be ruled out. An earlier analysis of approximately 590 of the donors showed that most TCR beta V segments appeared in productive rearrangements either about 87% or about 30% of the time, which broadly matched IMGT annotations. In a later analysis, around 17,000 TCR beta sequences were associated with specific HLA alleles at a false discovery rate of 0.05. Because counts were too low, 15 to 20 rarely observed V segments, including chromosome 9 orphons, were excluded from the earlier analysis of 587 of the donors. In vitro tests confirmed that a few of the cytomegalovirus-associated TCR beta chains recognize cytomegalovirus antigens. Sequencing depth was assumed to be roughly uniform across donors in the presence/absence analyses, though that assumption may not hold. Because HLA typing was unavailable for some donors at each locus, only the typed subset was used in association tests. In a later analysis, most CMV-associated TCR beta chains were found to appear HLA-restricted, with HLA associations seemingly driven largely by CMV exposure. The study listed approximately 150 TCR beta chains as associated with cytomegalovirus. A later genetic analysis reported fewer N-insertions in productive TCRs among donors in an Asian-associated ancestry cluster than the roughly 690-donor mean. Cytomegalovirus status was reported to be diagnosed by the classifier with high specificity and sensitivity in both the original and validation cohorts. The authors suggested that the approach could potentially be generalized to other disease states and immunological phenotypes. When HLA alleles, especially DR and DQ, strongly co-occurred, TCR associations were difficult to assign to individual alleles.

The junction shows trimming of 0 bases on V and 2 bases on J, and the gene matches do not reach 2 bases of it. CDR1 and CDR2 are drawn from the germline V gene: SGDLS, YYNGEE. The CDR3 goes from the cysteine to the phenylalanine over 14 residues. The kept DNA is CDR3 alone, 42 bases in frame from the first base. The library was produced with the immunoSEQ multiplex PCR assay. A mixture of 60 forward primers for TCR Vbeta segments and 13 reverse primers for TCR Jbeta segments was used in the multiplex PCR. The CDR3 region of rearranged TCR beta genes was amplified from genomic DNA with a multiplex PCR assay. On the Illumina HiSeq System, the amplified TCR beta libraries were sequenced as 87-base-pair reads. For the original study's pipeline: In a later analysis, some 80 million unique TCR beta chains were counted across the roughly 670 repertoires, and roughly 10 million of these chains were shared by at least two donors. A nearest-neighbor algorithm error-corrected the raw reads and collapsed the reads into unique sequences, merging closely related sequences to remove PCR and sequencing errors. V, D and J gene segments were assigned by aligning CDR3 sequences to IMGT reference sequences. For a sequence to be retained, at least a six-nucleotide match to both a V gene segment and a J gene segment was required. A rearrangement counted as productive if the CDR3 had no stop codons and remained in frame with V and J, and every other rearrangement counted as non-productive. CDR3 was defined according to IMGT convention as the region running from the second conserved V-encoded cysteine to the conserved J-encoded phenylalanine. In an earlier analysis of roughly 610 of the donors, sequences lacking an unambiguous match to a single V gene segment were excluded. An earlier analysis of a few hundred of the donors called V segments functional above 56.7% productive rearrangements and segregating when the between-donor standard deviation exceeded 5%. To diagnose cytomegalovirus status from the catalog of TCR beta chain sequences, a statistical classification framework was built. V and J gene assignment, in a later analysis, came from comparing TCR nucleotide sequences with IMGT/GENE-DB human TR gene sequences. The TCRdist pipeline was used in a later analysis to assign CDR3 sequences and most-parsimonious VDJ recombination scenarios. A later analysis defined each TCR beta chain by its CDR3 amino acid sequence plus V-gene family, and excluded reads lacking a unique V-gene family. A later analysis removed 550 to 650 highly shared, low-generation-probability nucleotide sequences to deal with suspected cross-contamination and a sequencing artifact. In a later analysis, a clonal expansion index was calculated for each public chain from normalized within-repertoire ranks of inferred template counts. In a later analysis, generation probabilities were computed with a VDJ recombination model fitted to out-of-frame rearrangements, and the resulting probabilities were checked against IGoR. In a later analysis, TCR-TCR, TCR-HLA and TCR-CMV co-occurrence was scored with hypergeometric tests, and a repertoire-size bias correction was applied to TCR pairs. To estimate false discovery rates, a later analysis permuted the HLA or CMV assignments 20 times. In a later analysis, co-occurring TCRs were grouped using DBSCAN, with TCRdist sequence similarity added in when clustering inside HLA-allele-positive subsets. Repertoires with fewer than 30,000 or more than 120,000 public chains, plus five repertoires with anomalous nucleotide sharing, were excluded from co-occurrence clustering. In its TCRdb copy, this immuneACCESS table keeps in-frame sequences only and misses some clones. Where compared with another copy, unresolved V genes explain less than half of these, and the others have no known cause. V and J calls plus clone size are reproduced from that table; the DNA served to infer D and trimming. This sample has around 70,000 clones in its table, and about three quarters of those were observed once. The top ten hold around 10% of the sample.

The cohort was made up of approximately 700 healthy bone marrow donors. All cohort members were sampled while nominally healthy, although unrecorded immune exposures were likely present. The donor tested CMV seropositive, placing the donor among the 290 or so seropositive members of the cohort. A peripheral blood sample was provided by each donor, and peripheral blood mononuclear cells were used for TCR beta sequencing. The Qiagen DNeasy Blood Extraction Kit was used to extract genomic DNA from the blood cell samples. The sequence was obtained from a male donor in good health and CMV-seropositive. The sample consisted of PBMCs. Recombination joined TRBV9 with TRBJ2-7, with 7 junctional bases fitting TRBD2. The DNA is as follows: TGTGCCAGCAGCGTAGAACTAGCGCCCTACGAGCAGTACTTC. It translates to CASSVELAPYEQYF.